This record concerns one TCR beta chain sequence. As yet, its antigen is unknown. Germline CDR1 MNHNS, CDR2 SASEGT. V was shortened by 8 bases and J by 0 bases, with 13 bases between the two germline ends. The length of the CDR3 is 15 residues. This entry comes from a study of shared clonotypes between healthy human individuals. Study details: Three CD4 naive, three CD4 memory, two CD8 naive and one CD8 memory plate were used per donor. General study points: Relative to clonotypes present in all four donors, those not shared had lower generation probabilities.

In the CD4+ fraction, cells were divided into CD45RA+ naive and CD45RA-negative memory subsets. TCRdb's table, derived via immunoSEQ multiplex PCR, lists solely in-frame clones and lacks some. In the table there are around 990,000 clones, 70% to 80% of which are singletons. Sequencing used memory CD4+ T cells from PBMCs. Subset here: CD45RA-negative fraction. This sequence joins TRBV6-1 and TRBJ2-2; D is tentatively TRBD1 or TRBD2 (6 bases each). This clonotype was sampled from a man aged 18-30 years in good health. Some clones in this sample may be carry-over from other donors' samples. CDR3 amino acids: CASGGTPANTGELFF. CDR3 coding DNA: TGTGCCAGCGGGGGGACACCCGCGAACACCGGGGAGCTGTTTTTT.